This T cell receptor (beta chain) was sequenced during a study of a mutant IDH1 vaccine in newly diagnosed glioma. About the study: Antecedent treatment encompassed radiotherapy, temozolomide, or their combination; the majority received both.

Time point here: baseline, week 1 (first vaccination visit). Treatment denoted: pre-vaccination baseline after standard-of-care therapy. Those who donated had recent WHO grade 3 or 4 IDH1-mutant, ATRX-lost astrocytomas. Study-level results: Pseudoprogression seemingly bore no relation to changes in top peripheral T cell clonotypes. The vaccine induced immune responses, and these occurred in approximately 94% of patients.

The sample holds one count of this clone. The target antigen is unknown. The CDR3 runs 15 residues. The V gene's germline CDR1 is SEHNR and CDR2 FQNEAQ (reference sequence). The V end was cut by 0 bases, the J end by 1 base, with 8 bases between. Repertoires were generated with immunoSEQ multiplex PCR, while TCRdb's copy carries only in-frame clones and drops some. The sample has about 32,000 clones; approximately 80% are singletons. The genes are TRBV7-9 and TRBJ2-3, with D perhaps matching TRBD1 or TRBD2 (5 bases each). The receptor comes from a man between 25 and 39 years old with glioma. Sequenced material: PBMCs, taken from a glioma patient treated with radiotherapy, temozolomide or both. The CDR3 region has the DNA TGTGCCAGCAGCTTAGCCCAGGGAGGCACAGATACGCAGTATTTT. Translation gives CASSLAQGGTDTQYF.